This T cell receptor beta chain was recorded in a study of PD-1 blockade in classical Hodgkin lymphoma. Study conclusions and caveats: Unlike CD8+ TCR diversity, which did not rise significantly by C4D1, CD4+ TCR diversity did.

Clones were sequenced by immunoSEQ multiplex PCR, and TCRdb holds only the in-frame ones, with some missing. The data show 25,000 to 30,000 clones, around 85% seen once. In its sample, this clone was seen a few times. Its antigen is not identified. Time point meaning: cycle 4 day 1 (C4D1), after six to seven weeks of nivolumab. Following autologous stem cell transplantation, relapse occurred in every patient, and exposure to brentuximab vedotin varied. Thawed PBMCs underwent magnetic negative selection to yield purified CD4+ T cells. The germline V gene has CDR1 SGHTA and CDR2 FQGTGA. This CDR3 comprises 13 residues. Trimming took 2 bases from V and 3 from J; bases not matched to a gene: 1.

The receptor comes from a human donor with classical Hodgkin lymphoma. J is TRBJ2-7 and V is TRBV7-3; 7 positions agree with TRBD1. Sequenced here: CD4+ T cells from blood, sampled before the fourth cycle of nivolumab. This CDR3 reads CASSLQGDYEQYF. CDR3 DNA sequence: TGTGCCAGCAGCTTACAGGGGGACTACGAGCAGTACTTC.